This T cell receptor beta chain was recovered during a study of blood T cell repertoires in COVID-19. Across the whole study: Italy, Spain and the United States were the sources of the convalescent and acute COVID-19 samples.

The V end was cut by 5 bases, the J end by 3 bases, with 10 bases between. Germline V CDR1 and CDR2: MRHNA, SNTAGT. This CDR3 region has 13 residues. Under the authors' procedure: From reference gene primer amplification, estimates of nucleated cell counts were derived. Libraries were prepared by immunoSEQ multiplex PCR; TCRdb keeps only in-frame clonotypes and omits some of them. The DNA gave D and trimming, while V, J and clone size come from that table. Among 200,000 to 250,000 clones listed, just over 85% were seen once. The clonotype was recovered from a man aged 25 to 40 who had recovered from COVID-19. The V call is TRBV6-4, the J call TRBJ1-1; D remains ambiguous. Sequenced sample: peripheral blood. This chain's CDR3 is CASSSRSDTEAFF. The CDR3 bases are TGTGCCAGCAGTTCTAGATCGGACACTGAAGCTTTCTTT.